This T cell receptor (beta chain) was profiled in a study of blood T cell repertoires in COVID-19 (TCRdb year 2020). At the level of the whole study: The collaborator samples originated in the United States, Italy and Spain and spanned the acute and convalescent phases of COVID-19. Samples were obtained from the ongoing ImmuneRACE study (first 160 participants) and from over a thousand subjects provided by 6 global collaborators. The sample metadata nearly always contained a de-identified subject ID, COVID-19 status, age in years and sex. The repertoires were made available in a free public database intended to serve as a resource for research on the immune response to SARS-CoV-2. Deeply sampled blood TCRbeta repertoires from subjects exposed to, actively infected with, or recovered from COVID-19 were included in the dataset. The material from the prospective study consisted of cDNA or gDNA derived from T cells, B-cell-depleted T cells, or PBMCs. Where available, HLA class I and class II types were taken from metadata supplied by the sample provider and were not determined by assay-based typing.

TCRbeta CDR3 regions were amplified from genomic DNA using the immunoSEQ Assay, a bias-controlled multiplex PCR. From the authors' description of their analysis: Nucleated cell counts per sample were estimated from amplification of reference gene primers within the assay. To quantify the absolute abundance of each unique TCRbeta CDR3 rearrangement, sequence reads were collapsed and filtered. For each sample, productive Simpson clonality was calculated as the square root of Simpson's diversity index over productive rearrangements. TCRdb retrieved this table from immuneACCESS and kept in-frame rearrangements only. Not all clones are present; in checked studies, unresolved V genes account for under half, and no reason is known for the remainder. Clone size and V and J calls were adopted from that table, with D and trimming inferred from the DNA. This sample has about 98,000 clones in its table, and 75% to 90% of those were observed once. The ten largest clones take up 3.5% to 5.5% of the sample.

What the work shows at the level of the full study, not this receptor alone: How much clinical and demographic metadata was included differed by source and by participant, and the metadata was provided uncurated.

Trimmed from V: 3 bases; trimmed from J: 0 bases; junction bases lacking a gene match: 1. The CDR3 runs 16 amino acids, cysteine and phenylalanine included. Only the CDR3 DNA is retained, 48 bases long and in frame from the first base. The germline V gene sets CDR1 to SGHTA and CDR2 to FQGNSA. Comment on this clone: Its antigen remains undetermined. Base-call qualities are not available, and no considerably larger clone is one nucleotide away.

Whole blood was collected in K2EDTA tubes by collaborating institutions according to the institutions' own protocols. For TCRbeta analysis, collaborator samples were shipped as frozen whole blood, as isolated PBMCs, or as DNA extracted from either sample type. Here the chain combines TRBV7-2 and TRBJ2-1; the junction holds 11 bases that match TRBD1. The sample comprised peripheral blood. The sequence was obtained from a human donor in a cohort sampled during active COVID-19. The CDR3 protein is CASSLGTGGSYNEQFF. Here is the DNA: TGTGCCAGCAGCTTGGGGACAGGGGGCTCCTACAATGAGCAGTTCTTC.